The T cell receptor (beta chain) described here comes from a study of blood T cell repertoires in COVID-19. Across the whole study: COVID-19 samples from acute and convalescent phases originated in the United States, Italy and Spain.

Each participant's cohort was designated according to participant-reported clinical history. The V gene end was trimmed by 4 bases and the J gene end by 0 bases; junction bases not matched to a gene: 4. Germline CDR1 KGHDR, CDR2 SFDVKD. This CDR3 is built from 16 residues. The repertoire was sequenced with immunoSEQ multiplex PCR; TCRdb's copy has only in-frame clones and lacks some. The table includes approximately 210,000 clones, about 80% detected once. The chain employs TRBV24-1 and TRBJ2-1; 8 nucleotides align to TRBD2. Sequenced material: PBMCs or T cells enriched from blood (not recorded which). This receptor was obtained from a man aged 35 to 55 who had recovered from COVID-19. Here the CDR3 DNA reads TGTGCCACCAGTGACCAACTAGCGGACTCCTACAATGAGCAGTTCTTC. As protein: CATSDQLADSYNEQFF.